Here is one TCR beta chain with its context. Its antigen remains unidentified. This record comes from a study of graft-versus-host responses after intestinal transplantation. Across the whole study: Recipients were given multivisceral, liver-intestinal, or isolated intestinal transplants. All of the recipients had induction that used anti-thymocyte globulin, then tacrolimus and steroids for three to four years.

Whole-study results and caveats: Declines in HvG clones occurring early post-transplant were associated with peak circulating GvH clone levels.

J gave up 3 bases and V 7 bases, and 11 bases lay outside the gene matches. The CDR3 loop spans 15 amino acids. The germline V gene encodes CDR1 MNHEY and CDR2 SVGAGI. Repertoires were generated with immunoSEQ multiplex PCR, while TCRdb's copy carries only in-frame clones and drops some. The sample holds some 86,000 clones; roughly 91% are singletons and the top ten take more than 0.075%. The V call is TRBV6-5, the J call TRBJ2-7; 8 bases agree with TRBD1. The source of this sequence is a human donor who received an intestinal transplant. The sequenced sample was unstimulated CD4+ T cells sorted from spleen or lymph node cells, obtained before intestinal transplant. CDR3: CASTRGQGAFYEQYF. The CDR3 DNA is TGTGCCAGCACGCGAGGGCAGGGGGCTTTCTACGAGCAGTACTTC.